This T cell receptor beta chain is from a study of blood T cell repertoires in COVID-19. Study as a whole: Sample material is recorded as cDNA or gDNA derived from T cells, B-cell-depleted T cells, or PBMCs.

In the original analysis: Estimated nucleated cell counts came from reference gene primer amplification. The assay was immunoSEQ multiplex PCR, and TCRdb's table has in-frame clones only and misses some. The DNA gave D and trimming, while V, J and clone size come from that table. The sample shows hundreds of thousands of clones, about nine tenths of them seen only once. This CDR3 has 13 amino acids. Looked up from germline, CDR1 is SGHVS and CDR2 is FNYEAQ. Trimming removed 3 bases at V and 3 bases at J, with 8 bases between. The chain carries TRBV7-6 and TRBJ1-1, with a possible D match to TRBD1 (5 bases). The sequence came from a woman aged 45-65 years with acute or convalescent COVID-19. Material for sequencing was peripheral blood. DNA for the CDR3: TGTGCCAGCAGCTTCGACAGATACACTGAAGCTTTCTTT. This codes for CASSFDRYTEAFF.